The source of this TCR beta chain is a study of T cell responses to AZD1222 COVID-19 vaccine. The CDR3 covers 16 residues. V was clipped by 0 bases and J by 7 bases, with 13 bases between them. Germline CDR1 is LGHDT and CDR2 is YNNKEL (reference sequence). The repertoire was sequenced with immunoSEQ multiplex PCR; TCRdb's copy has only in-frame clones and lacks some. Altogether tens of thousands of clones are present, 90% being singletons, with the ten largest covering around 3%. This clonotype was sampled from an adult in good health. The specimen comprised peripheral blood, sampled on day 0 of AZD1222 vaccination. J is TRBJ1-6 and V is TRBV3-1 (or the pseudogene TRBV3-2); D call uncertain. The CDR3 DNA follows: TGTGCCAGCAGCCAAGAAGGGCCCGGAGGGAATTCACCCCTCCACTTT. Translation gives CASSQEGPGGNSPLHF.